What follows describes a single TCR beta chain. Its target is not known. Here immunoSEQ multiplex PCR was the method, and the copy in TCRdb shows in-frame clones only, minus some. Here the sample spans some 64,000 clones, 80% being singletons. Time point defined: week 11, during vaccination. Each dose of the vaccine consisted of 300 ug of mutant IDH1 20-mer peptide, with topical imiquimod. This record comes from a study of a mutant IDH1 vaccine in newly diagnosed glioma. Across the whole study: Eight vaccinations were given in weeks 1, 3, 5, 7, 11, 15, 19 and 23.

The CDR3 loop spans 16 amino acids. The V segment lost 5 bases and the J segment 8 bases; nucleotides outside the gene matches: 17. Germline V lookup: CDR1 LNHDA, CDR2 SQIVND (reference sequence). The clonotype was recovered from a middle-aged man with glioma. The sample was PBMCs, taken from a glioma patient whose treatment included an IDH1 peptide vaccine. V and J are TRBV19 and TRBJ1-2; the match to TRBD1 covers 7 bases. CDR3 amino acids: CASSPRDSSQWYGYTF. CDR3 coding DNA: TGTGCCAGTAGTCCGAGGGACAGTTCACAATGGTACGGCTACACCTTC.